This entry lists 5 T cell receptor beta chains sequenced from one sample in a study of beta chain features in type 1 diabetes. Of the isolated RNA, all was reverse transcribed, and so the sequenced material was expressed TCRB transcripts. The protocol was immunoSEQ multiplex PCR, while the TCRdb copy is restricted to in-frame clones and leaves out a portion. This table has around 250,000 clones, less than 35% appearing once. Sequenced input: central memory CD4+ T cells from blood. Receptors originate from a man younger than 40 in good health.

V is TRBV29-1 and J is TRBJ2-1; D is perhaps TRBD2 (5 bases). The CDR3 covers 13 residues. V was shortened by 7 bases and J by 7 bases, with 17 bases between the two germline ends. Germline V gives CDR1 SQVTM, CDR2 ANQGSEA. The CDR3, as DNA: TGCAGCGATGACTTAGCGCGAAGGAATGAGCAGTTCTTC. Protein product: CSDDLARRNEQFF.

The chain joins TRBV29-1 to TRBJ2-3; 7 bases fit TRBD2. J gave up 1 base and V 6 bases, and 16 bases lay outside the gene matches. Germline lookup yields CDR1 SQVTM and CDR2 ANQGSEA. The CDR3 has 17 amino acids. The CDR3, as DNA: TGCAGCGTCCTTGGACTAGGTCAAGCTGGTGGCACAGATACGCAGTATTTT. This gives the protein CSVLGLGQAGGTDTQYF.

This rearrangement joins TRBV7-2 to TRBJ2-5; D remains ambiguous. The CDR3 runs to 11 residues. V was shortened by 6 bases and J by 3 bases, with 5 bases between the two germline ends. The germline V gene has CDR1 SGHTA and CDR2 FQGNSA. CDR3 amino acids: CASRREETQYF. CDR3 DNA sequence: TGTGCCAGCAGGAGAGAAGAGACCCAGTACTTC. Combining the CDR3 with reference TRBV7-2 and TRBJ2-5 gives the whole variable domain GAGVSQSPSNKVTEKGKDVELRCDPISGHTALYWYRQSLGQGLEFLIYFQGNSAPDKSGLPSDRFSAERTGGSVSTLTIQRTQQEDSAVYLCASRREETQYFGPGTRLLVL.

This clone was counted a few times. This chain links TRBV13 with TRBJ2-7; TRBD1 or TRBD2 may be the D gene (5 bases each). This CDR3 region has 14 residues. V was cut by 5 bases and J by 6 bases, with 17 bases left in between. Germline-derived CDR1 and CDR2 are PRHDT and FYEKMQ (reference sequence). CDR3 DNA sequence: TGTGCCAGCAGCCCTGGGACCGTTACGGGCGAGCAGTACTTC. The encoded protein is CASSPGTVTGEQYF. Full variable domain (missing parts from reference TRBV13 and TRBJ2-7): AAGVIQSPRHLIKEKRETATLKCYPIPRHDTVYWYQQGPGQDPQFLISFYEKMQSDKGSIPDRFSAQQFSDYHSELNMSSLELGDSALYFCASSPGTVTGEQYFGPGTRLTVT.

The chain is built from TRBV7-2 and TRBJ2-1; 10 nucleotides align to TRBD2. V shed 6 bases and J 6 bases; nucleotides not matched to a gene: 8. CDR1 is SGHTA and CDR2 is FQGNSA in the germline V gene. This CDR3 has 15 residues. The CDR3 loop reads CASRGLAGAGNEQFF. In DNA form, the CDR3 reads TGTGCCAGCAGGGGGCTAGCGGGAGCGGGCAATGAGCAGTTCTTC.